This T cell receptor beta chain was sequenced during a study of OX40 agonist ivuxolimab in advanced cancers. About the study: Hepatocellular carcinoma, melanoma, renal cell or head and neck cancer occurred in dose-escalation patients. With a range of roughly 20 to 90, age averaged 60 years, and 75% to 90% were male.

Method: immunoSEQ multiplex PCR; TCRdb's copy keeps in-frame clones and lacks some. This sample has around 75,000 clones, with 85% to 90% found just once. V lost 2 bases and J 5 bases, leaving 12 bases between the germline ends. Per germline, CDR1 KGHSH and CDR2 LQKENI. The CDR3 covers 14 residues. As concerns this clone: Its antigen is not known.

Overall study findings and caveats: The 0.1-3.0 mg/kg partial responders had among the lowest clonal expansion. Clonal expansion from baseline to week 6 occurred in both CD4+ and CD8+ T cells.

This TCR was recovered from an adult with an advanced solid tumor such as melanoma, head and neck, liver or kidney cancer. Sequencing was performed on CD4+ or CD8+ T cells sorted from blood, taken in a trial of the OX40 agonist ivuxolimab. The rearrangement joins TRBV18 to TRBJ2-5; unclear D gene. The DNA for the CDR3 is TGTGCCAGCTCACCATCGTCAGGTGGGGAGACCCAGTACTTC. Translating it yields CASSPSSGGETQYF.